These T cell receptor beta chains were read from a single sample in a study of early T cells in non-severe SARS-CoV-2 infection. TCRdb re-called the 5' RACE reads with MiXCR, one entry per CDR3 protein. There are over 50,000 distinct CDR3 sequences in the sample; roughly 12% occur only once, and about 3% lies in the top ten. Sequenced sample: whole blood. The receptors originated from an adult who was a healthcare worker with PCR-confirmed SARS-CoV-2 infection or an uninfected control (not recorded which). Each CDR3 is given with its conserved first and last residue. Fields, in order: D gene, V gene, clone size, CDR3 length, J gene, CDR3 DNA, CDR3 protein. A D gene is named only where the DNA matches it firmly. Not all rows give a size; the values are once, few, many and, for expanded clones, a class.

D: -; V: TRBV12-3/TRBV12-4; size: many; length: 16; J: TRBJ1-4; DNA: TGTGCCAGCAGTTTATTGGTGGCGGGGTTTAATGAAAAACTGTTTTTT; CDR3: CASSLLVAGFNEKLFF
D: TRBD1; V: TRBV20-1; size: many; length: 15; J: TRBJ1-5; DNA: TGCAGTGCTGCGACAGGGGGCGAAACGAATCAGCCCCAGCATTTT; CDR3: CSAATGGETNQPQHF
D: -; V: TRBV6-1; size: few; length: 13; J: TRBJ2-3; DNA: TGTGCCTCGCGAGTCGGGGCAGAAGATACGCAGTATTTT; CDR3: CASRVGAEDTQYF
D: TRBD2; V: TRBV7-3; size: many; length: 14; J: TRBJ2-1; DNA: TGTGCCAGCAGCCCGGGACTAGCGGGAGGGCCTCAGTTCTTC; CDR3: CASSPGLAGGPQFF
D: TRBD1; V: TRBV29-1; size: many; length: 14; J: TRBJ1-1; DNA: TGCAGCATCAAAAAGGGACAGCTGAACACTGAAGCTTTCTTT; CDR3: CSIKKGQLNTEAFF
D: TRBD1; V: TRBV6-5; size: -; length: 14; J: TRBJ1-6; DNA: TGTGCCAGCAGCAGGGGGCGAGCAAATTCACCCCTCCACTTT; CDR3: CASSRGRANSPLHF
D: -; V: TRBV29-1; size: -; length: 17; J: TRBJ1-6; DNA: TGCAGCGTTGCCCTTTACGACAGCCTTTTGAATAATTCACCCCTCCACTTT; CDR3: CSVALYDSLLNNSPLHF
D: -; V: TRBV20-1; size: many; length: 15; J: TRBJ1-6; DNA: TGCAGTGCTAGAGTGGCCGGGCCGACAAATTCACCCCTCCACTTT; CDR3: CSARVAGPTNSPLHF
D: -; V: TRBV29-1; size: -; length: 10; J: TRBJ2-1; DNA: TGCAGCGGTTACTACAATGAGCAGTTCTTC; CDR3: CSGYYNEQFF
D: -; V: TRBV24-1; size: few; length: 17; J: TRBJ2-6; DNA: TGTGCCACCAGTGATCCCCCAGGCGTCTCTGGGGCCAACGTCCTGACTTTC; CDR3: CATSDPPGVSGANVLTF
D: -; V: TRBV9; size: many; length: 15; J: TRBJ2-1; DNA: TGTGCCAGCAGCGTCGACGGCTCAAAGGGCGGTGAGCAGTTCTTC; CDR3: CASSVDGSKGGEQFF
D: -; V: TRBV24-1; size: -; length: 15; J: TRBJ2-5; DNA: TGTGCCACCAGTGATTCACGGGGGTTCCAAGAGACCCAGTACTTC; CDR3: CATSDSRGFQETQYF
D: -; V: TRBV20-1; size: many; length: 14; J: TRBJ1-2; DNA: TGCAGTGCTAGGAAACAGGGAGGCCGTCGAGGCTACACCTTC; CDR3: CSARKQGGRRGYTF
D: -; V: TRBV3-1; size: -; length: 13; J: TRBJ1-2; DNA: TGTGCCAGCAGCCCCACGAGGGGGGGGCAGGTCACCTTC; CDR3: CASSPTRGGQVTF
D: -; V: TRBV5-5; size: few; length: 15; J: TRBJ2-2; DNA: TGTGCCAGCAGCTTTTTGAACACGAACACCGGGGAGCTGTTTTTT; CDR3: CASSFLNTNTGELFF
D: TRBD2; V: TRBV20-1; size: many; length: 14; J: TRBJ2-4; DNA: TGCAGCATTGGTGCGGCGGGGGTTCGAAACATTCAGTACTTC; CDR3: CSIGAAGVRNIQYF
D: TRBD1; V: TRBV9; size: few; length: 14; J: TRBJ1-2; DNA: TGTGCCAGCAGCGTAGTCGGACAGGCTGATGGCTACACCTTC; CDR3: CASSVVGQADGYTF
D: -; V: TRBV3-1; size: many; length: 14; J: TRBJ2-1; DNA: TGTGCCAGCAGCCAAGATCCAGGCTACAATGAGCAGTTCTTC; CDR3: CASSQDPGYNEQFF
D: TRBD2; V: TRBV10-3; size: many; length: 18; J: TRBJ2-1; DNA: TGTGCCATCAGTGAATGGACTAGCGGGGGGGCACGCTACAATGAGCAGTTCTTC; CDR3: CAISEWTSGGARYNEQFF
D: TRBD1; V: TRBV30; size: -; length: 16; J: TRBJ1-1; DNA: TGTGCCGGACAAAGGGACAGCGGCACTTTGAACACTGAAGCTTTCTTT; CDR3: CAGQRDSGTLNTEAFF
D: TRBD1; V: TRBV29-1; size: -; length: 11; J: TRBJ2-7; DNA: TGCAGCGTCCGCCGGGACAGCGAGCAGTACTTC; CDR3: CSVRRDSEQYF
D: -; V: TRBV20-1; size: many; length: 16; J: TRBJ1-6; DNA: TGCAGTGCCATCCAAGGAGGCAGTCTTTATAATTCACCCCTCCACTTT; CDR3: CSAIQGGSLYNSPLHF
D: -; V: TRBV7-2; size: many; length: 16; J: TRBJ1-4; DNA: TGTGCCAGCAGCTCCCCCCTTGGAGGGAGGGATGAAAAACTGTTTTTT; CDR3: CASSSPLGGRDEKLFF
D: -; V: TRBV10-2; size: many; length: 12; J: TRBJ2-2; DNA: TGCGCCACCGGGGGATCCCAAGCGGAGCTGTTTTTT; CDR3: CATGGSQAELFF
D: -; V: TRBV12-3/TRBV12-4; size: few; length: 12; J: TRBJ1-1; DNA: TGTGCCAGCAGTTCCCCCCCGCATCTCGCTTTCTTT; CDR3: CASSSPPHLAFF
D: -; V: TRBV18; size: many; length: 13; J: TRBJ1-5; DNA: TGTGCCAGCTCACCTAGTCCTCGGCAGCCCCAGCATTTT; CDR3: CASSPSPRQPQHF
D: TRBD1; V: TRBV11-3; size: many; length: 16; J: TRBJ2-3; DNA: TGTGCCAGCAGCCCCTGGACAGGGAACTGGGTGGATACGCAGTATTTT; CDR3: CASSPWTGNWVDTQYF
D: TRBD2; V: TRBV5-5; size: few; length: 15; J: TRBJ2-1; DNA: TGTGCCAGCAGCCCCGGACTAGCGGGATACGTCGAGCAGTTCTTC; CDR3: CASSPGLAGYVEQFF
D: TRBD1; V: TRBV29-1; size: few; length: 13; J: TRBJ1-1; DNA: TGCAGCACGGGACAGGGGGCGAACACTGAAGCTTTCTTT; CDR3: CSTGQGANTEAFF
D: TRBD2; V: TRBV20-1; size: few; length: 14; J: TRBJ2-7; DNA: TGCAGTGCTAGGGGGCTAGCGGACCACTACGAGCAGTACTTC; CDR3: CSARGLADHYEQYF
D: -; V: TRBV18; size: few; length: 14; J: TRBJ2-7; DNA: TGTGCCAGCTCTCCGGGAAGTACCTCCTACGAGCAGTACTTC; CDR3: CASSPGSTSYEQYF
D: -; V: TRBV18; size: many; length: 14; J: TRBJ2-7; DNA: TGTGCCAGCTCACCAGTCGGGAGCTCCTACGAGCAGTACTTC; CDR3: CASSPVGSSYEQYF
D: -; V: TRBV7-9; size: many; length: 15; J: TRBJ2-5; DNA: TGTGCCAGCAGTTCCTACAGGGAGGGGAAAGAGACCCAGTACTTC; CDR3: CASSSYREGKETQYF
D: TRBD1; V: TRBV29-1; size: -; length: 14; J: TRBJ2-7; DNA: TGCAGCGTTGCCGGGCCCGGGACAGGGGACGAGCAGTACTTC; CDR3: CSVAGPGTGDEQYF
D: TRBD2; V: TRBV2; size: many; length: 15; J: TRBJ2-3; DNA: TGTGCCAGCAGTCGGAGCCCTAGCGGGAGAGATACGCAGTATTTT; CDR3: CASSRSPSGRDTQYF
D: TRBD1; V: TRBV6-2/TRBV6-3; size: few; length: 15; J: TRBJ1-5; DNA: TGTGCCAGCAGTCGAGGTGGACAGGGGAGCCAGCCCCAGCATTTT; CDR3: CASSRGGQGSQPQHF
D: TRBD2; V: TRBV5-1; size: many; length: 15; J: TRBJ2-5; DNA: TGCGCCAGCAGCTTGGCTCTAGCGGGTTGGGAGACCCAGTACTTC; CDR3: CASSLALAGWETQYF
D: -; V: TRBV5-4; size: many; length: 14; J: TRBJ2-7; DNA: TGTGCCAGCAGCTTGGGAGGGGTCCCCCACGAGCAGTACTTC; CDR3: CASSLGGVPHEQYF
D: -; V: TRBV28; size: many; length: 16; J: TRBJ2-5; DNA: TGTGCCAGCAGTGACCGGGACTCACAGTTTGGAGAGACCCAGTACTTC; CDR3: CASSDRDSQFGETQYF
D: TRBD2; V: TRBV20-1; size: few; length: 15; J: TRBJ2-1; DNA: TGCAGTGCTAGAGAGGCTAGCGGGATTCGGAATGAGCAGTTCTTC; CDR3: CSAREASGIRNEQFF
D: -; V: TRBV7-9; size: many; length: 20; J: TRBJ2-7; DNA: TGTGCCAGCAGCCAGCTGGGGGCGGGGGCCGCAACGGGAGGTGGCAACGAGCAGTACTTC; CDR3: CASSQLGAGAATGGGNEQYF
D: -; V: TRBV11-2; size: many; length: 14; J: TRBJ2-1; DNA: TGTGCCAGCAGCGTCCGGGCCCCCGAGGGTGAGCAGTTCTTC; CDR3: CASSVRAPEGEQFF
D: TRBD2; V: TRBV10-3; size: -; length: 15; J: TRBJ2-1; DNA: TGTGCCATCAGAGTAGGTCTAGCGGATTACAATGAGCAGTTCTTC; CDR3: CAIRVGLADYNEQFF